Presented here are 18 T cell receptor beta chains from one specimen sequenced in a study of cytotoxic CD8 clonotypes in ibrutinib-treated CLL. Assay: immunoSEQ multiplex PCR; the TCRdb copy retains only in-frame clones and omits some. The table lists about 270,000 clones, 76% of them singletons. The sequenced sample was PBMCs, obtained at disease progression, from a patient treated with ibrutinib. These receptors were taken from a human donor with chronic lymphocytic leukemia.

V and J are TRBV15 and TRBJ1-2; 8 bases fit TRBD1. CDR1 is LNHNV, CDR2 YYDKDF, per germline (reference sequence). The J segment lost 0 bases and the V segment lost 2 bases, leaving 11 bases of the junction unmatched. CDR3 length equals 18 residues. The CDR3 is CATSRHPGTGPTNYGYTF. The CDR3 DNA reads TGTGCCACCAGCAGACACCCAGGGACAGGACCAACTAACTATGGCTACACCTTC.

The chain couples TRBV6-1 to TRBJ2-3, with TRBD1 identical over 10 bases. This CDR3 spans 14 amino acids. Unmatched junction bases numbered 7, after V lost 10 bases and J lost 3 bases. Germline V gene sequence: CDR1 MNHNS, CDR2 SASEGT. CDR3 DNA sequence: TGTGCCACCAAGACAGGGGGCGGAACAGATACGCAGTATTTT. Translated: CATKTGGGTDTQYF.

This sequence joins TRBV19 and TRBJ1-4, with D unresolved. Germline CDR1 reads LNHDA; CDR2 reads SQIVND (reference sequence). The V end lost 5 bases, the J end lost 7 bases, and 17 bases lay between the germline ends. The CDR3 is 15 amino acids. The CDR3: CASSSSGPWAEKLFF. The DNA of the CDR3 is TGTGCCAGTAGTTCCTCCGGGCCTTGGGCTGAAAAACTGTTTTTT.

This clone was detected a few times. The chain links TRBV11-1 to TRBJ1-1; 9 bases are a match to TRBD1. The length of the CDR3 is 13 residues. The J segment lost 4 bases and the V segment lost 4 bases, leaving 1 base of the junction unmatched. From germline, CDR1 is SGHAT and CDR2 FQDESV (reference sequence). CDR3 protein: CASSYRGPTEAFF. For the CDR3, the DNA is TGTGCCAGCAGCTACAGGGGGCCCACTGAAGCTTTCTTT.

The rearrangement joins TRBV7-2 to TRBJ2-2; TRBD1 aligns across 10 bases. Trimming removed 5 bases from V and 3 bases from J; junction bases left unmatched: 3. Germline values: CDR1 SGHTA, CDR2 FQGNSA. There are 15 residues in the CDR3. The CDR3 region is CASSPGTGDTGELFF. Written as DNA, the CDR3 is TGTGCCAGCAGCCCCGGGACAGGGGACACCGGGGAGCTGTTTTTT.

This CDR3 reads CASSLTRTSGHNEQFF. In DNA form, the CDR3 reads TGTGCCAGCAGCCTCACGCGGACTAGCGGCCACAATGAGCAGTTCTTC. J is TRBJ2-1 and V is TRBV7-8; 10 bases fit TRBD2. Germline V gene sequence: CDR1 SGHVS, CDR2 FQNEAQ. The CDR3 covers 16 residues. V shed 5 bases and J 5 bases; nucleotides not matched to a gene: 9.

The chain combines TRBV4-1 with TRBJ2-1; D is possibly TRBD1 (6 bases). The CDR3 runs 13 residues. CDR1 MGHRA and CDR2 YSYEKL come from the germline V gene. Trimming stripped 8 bases from V and 5 bases from J, with 13 bases between. CDR3 region: CASWSGDNNEQFF. The CDR3 bases are TGCGCCAGCTGGTCCGGGGACAACAATGAGCAGTTCTTC.

The chain joins TRBV6-1 to TRBJ2-7; unclear D gene. The CDR3 runs 16 residues. In germline, CDR1 is MNHNS, CDR2 SASEGT. Trimming cost V 0 bases and J 0 bases, with 12 bases left between them. This CDR3 reads CASSEAPRASSYEQYF. The CDR3 DNA follows: TGTGCCAGCAGTGAAGCCCCTCGAGCGAGCTCCTACGAGCAGTACTTC.

This clone turned up a few times. This chain links TRBV5-1 with TRBJ1-1, with D possibly being TRBD1 (6 bases). CDR1 and CDR2 (germline): SGHRS, YFSETQ. The CDR3 has 14 residues. Trimming cost V 1 base and J 5 bases, with 12 bases left between them. The CDR3 sequence is CASSLYGQGTEAFF. In DNA, the CDR3 is TGCGCCAGCAGCTTGTACGGTCAGGGGACTGAAGCTTTCTTT.

Regarding this clone: Different DNA sequences within this sample yield the same CDR3. The gene calls are TRBV4-1 and TRBJ2-5; D is possibly TRBD2 (5 bases). With 1 base removed from V and 2 bases from J, the gap between germline ends came to 5 bases. This CDR3 has 13 residues. Per germline, CDR1 MGHRA and CDR2 YSYEKL. CDR3 sequence (DNA): TGCGCCAGCAGCCAAGGGAGGCAAGAGACCCAGTACTTC. This codes for CASSQGRQETQYF.

This clone appeared a few times. This chain links TRBV7-9 with TRBJ2-7, with 8 bases lining up with TRBD2. The trim removed 2 bases at V and 3 bases at J, leaving 12 bases unmatched. CDR1 SEHNR and CDR2 FQNEAQ come from the germline V gene (reference sequence). This CDR3 is 17 amino acids long. The CDR3 DNA reads TGTGCCAGCAGCTTATATTCTAACGGGAGGGCATTCTACGAGCAGTACTTC. Amino acids: CASSLYSNGRAFYEQYF.

The rearrangement uses TRBV5-4 and TRBJ2-7, with 10 bases matching TRBD1. Per the germline V gene, CDR1 is SGHNT and CDR2 is YYREEE (reference sequence). V lost 2 bases to trimming and J lost 1 base; unmatched junction nucleotides: 12. The length of the CDR3 is 18 residues. CDR3 nucleotides: TGTGCCAGCAGCTTTTGGACAGGGGGTACTTGGTCGTCCTACGAGCAGTACTTC. This sequence encodes CASSFWTGGTWSSYEQYF.

The rearrangement links TRBV7-2 to TRBJ1-2, with no clear D. The V gene lost 1 base and the J gene lost 4 bases, with 7 bases spanning the gap. The CDR3 sequence is 13 residues long. CDR1 and CDR2 from the germline V gene are SGHTA and FQGNSA. CDR3 in amino acids: CASSLDLSYGYTF. In DNA form, the CDR3 reads TGTGCCAGCAGCTTAGATCTCAGCTATGGCTACACCTTC.

The chain joins TRBV19 to TRBJ2-1; 8 bases fit TRBD2. J was trimmed by 2 bases and V by 6 bases; bases with no gene match: 6. CDR1 is LNHDA, CDR2 SQIVND, per germline (reference sequence). This CDR3 is 15 amino acids long. CDR3 coding DNA: TGTGCCAGTAGGTATACTAGCGGCCCCTACAATGAGCAGTTCTTC. Its protein is CASRYTSGPYNEQFF. The complete variable domain, with remaining parts taken from reference TRBV19 and TRBJ2-1, reads DGGITQSPKYLFRKEGQNVTLSCEQNLNHDAMYWYRQDPGQGLRLIYYSQIVNDFQKGDIAEGYSVSREKKESFPLTVTSAQKNPTAFYLCASRYTSGPYNEQFFGPGTRLTVL.

This chain uses TRBV28 with TRBJ1-3; D ambiguous. CDR1 MDHEN and CDR2 SYDVKM come from the germline V gene. This CDR3 has 15 amino acids. Trimming left V 3 bases short and J 4 bases short, with 13 bases between. The CDR3: CASSFLPTGGNTIYF. CDR3 nucleotides: TGTGCCAGCAGTTTCCTACCCACGGGGGGAAACACCATATATTTT.

A single count supports this clone. The chain couples TRBV7-9 to TRBJ2-7, with 9 bases identical to TRBD1. The CDR3 extends over 15 amino acids. Germline CDR1 is SEHNR and CDR2 is FQNEAQ (reference sequence). With 5 bases clipped from V and 3 bases from J, the junction kept 8 bases outside the gene matches. In DNA form, the CDR3 reads TGTGCCAGCAGCCCCCTCGGGACAGGGTTCTACGAGCAGTACTTC. This sequence encodes CASSPLGTGFYEQYF.

This clone showed up just a few times. The genes are TRBV5-1 and TRBJ2-5; TRBD1 agrees at 7 bases. The CDR3 totals 14 residues. J lost 2 bases, V lost 3 bases, and 4 bases had no gene match. The germline V gene encodes CDR1 SGHRS and CDR2 YFSETQ. CDR3 sequence (DNA): TGCGCCAGCAGCTACCGGGACAGACAAGAGACCCAGTACTTC. This sequence encodes CASSYRDRQETQYF.

The rearrangement uses TRBV7-2 and TRBJ1-5; TRBD1 might be the D (5 bases). The CDR3 is 17 residues long. Germline V gene lookup returns CDR1 SGHTA and CDR2 FQGNSA. Trimming removed 1 base from V and 4 bases from J, with 17 bases in between. CDR3 in amino acids: CASSLGLRGPRNQPQHF. The CDR3 DNA follows: TGTGCCAGCAGCTTAGGGCTGAGGGGACCTCGTAATCAGCCCCAGCATTTT.